Reported below is one TCR beta chain. Clones were sequenced by immunoSEQ multiplex PCR, and TCRdb holds only the in-frame ones, with some missing. The sample lists some 220,000 clones, 84% occurring once. This sample is part of a study of blood T cell repertoires in COVID-19. This CDR3 spans 17 amino acids. Looked up from germline, CDR1 is LGHNA and CDR2 is YSLEER. J gave up 5 bases and V 2 bases, and 9 bases lay outside the gene matches. Sequenced material: peripheral blood. The receptor was isolated from a woman aged 80 or over with active or convalescent COVID-19. The V call is TRBV4-3, the J call TRBJ1-6, with 7 bases that match TRBD1. CDR3 DNA: TGCGCCAGCAGCCAAAAGATAGGACAGGTGGATAATTCACCCCTCCACTTT. Translating gives CASSQKIGQVDNSPLHF.